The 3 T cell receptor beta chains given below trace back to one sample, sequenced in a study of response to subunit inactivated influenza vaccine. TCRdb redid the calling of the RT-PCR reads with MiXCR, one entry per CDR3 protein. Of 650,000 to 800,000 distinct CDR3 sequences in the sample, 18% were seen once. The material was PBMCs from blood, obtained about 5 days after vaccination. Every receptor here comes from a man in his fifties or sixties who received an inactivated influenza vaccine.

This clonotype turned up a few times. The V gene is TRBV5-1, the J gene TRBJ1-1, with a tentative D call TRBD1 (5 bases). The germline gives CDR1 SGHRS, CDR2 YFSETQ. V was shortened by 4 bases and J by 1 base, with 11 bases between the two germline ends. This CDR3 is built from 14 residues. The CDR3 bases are TGCGCCAGCAGCCCGGATGGACAGAACACTGAAGCTTTCTTT. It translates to CASSPDGQNTEAFF.

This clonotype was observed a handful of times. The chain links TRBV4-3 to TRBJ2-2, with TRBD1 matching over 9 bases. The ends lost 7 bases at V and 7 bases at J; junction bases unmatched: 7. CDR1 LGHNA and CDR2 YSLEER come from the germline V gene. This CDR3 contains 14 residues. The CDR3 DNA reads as TGCGCCAGCAACCGGGACAGGGCTTTCGGGGAGCTGTTTTTT. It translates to CASNRDRAFGELFF.

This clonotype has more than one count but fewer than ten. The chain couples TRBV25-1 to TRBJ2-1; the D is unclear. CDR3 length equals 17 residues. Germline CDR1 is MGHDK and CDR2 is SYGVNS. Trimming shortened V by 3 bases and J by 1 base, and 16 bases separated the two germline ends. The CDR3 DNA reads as TGTGCCAGCAGTGATGTACTTTTTGGGCAATCCTACAATGAGCAGTTCTTC. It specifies CASSDVLFGQSYNEQFF.